Sequencing of this T cell receptor (beta chain) was carried out in a study of T-cell reconstitution after alpha-beta-depleted transplantation in children. Findings of the study overall: One year after transplant, T-cell counts and diversity came mostly from newly produced T cells. Several hundred expanded graft clones reportedly gave rise to the alpha-beta T cells present about two months after transplant.

The TCRbeta library incorporated unique molecular identifiers. MiXCR, run by TCRdb on the PCR reads, gives a single entry per CDR3 protein. The table includes hundreds of thousands of distinct CDR3 sequences, roughly 15% detected once. Trimming removed 1 base from V and 6 bases from J, with 13 bases in between. This CDR3 spans 14 amino acids. Germline V gene sequence: CDR1 DFQATT, CDR2 SNEGSKA (reference sequence). This clonotype was observed a few times. Its antigen is undetermined. The V and J genes are TRBV20-1 and TRBJ1-5; the D is unclear. The sample consisted of PBMCs, mostly from graft donor cells, taken 360 days after TCRalphabeta/CD19-depleted stem cell transplant. This receptor was obtained from a male patient younger than 18 who had a stem cell transplant for acute lymphoblastic leukemia, so the T cells may come from the graft donor. The CDR3, as DNA: TGCAGTGCTAGAGGGGTGGGGAGGTCTCAGCCCCAGCATTTT. Encoded protein: CSARGVGRSQPQHF.